The T cell receptor beta chain under discussion was sequenced for a study of regulatory T cells in long-lasting Graves disease. The CDR3 spans 19 residues. V dropped 5 bases and J dropped 2; count of bases not matched to a gene: 15. Germline CDR1 SNHLY, CDR2 FYNNEI. This clonotype showed up many times. Through Arm-PCR of CDR3 regions and iRepertoire HTBI primers, TCR beta libraries were built. TCRdb re-derived calls from the multiplex PCR reads in MiXCR, one entry per CDR3 protein. The sample shows hundreds of thousands of distinct CDR3 sequences, about 16% of them seen only once. Time point noted: newly diagnosed GD, antithyroid drugs for less than 3 months. There was RNA extracted from PBMCs, and the TCR library was made from it. These data are also associated with another study on T cells in Graves' hyperthyroidism and ophthalmopathy. That paper adds: The diagnoses drew upon clinical symptoms, serum thyroxine and TRAb, thyroid ultrasound and orbital computed tomography.

The source was peripheral blood mononuclear cells (PBMCs), collected at new diagnosis, from a patient treated with antithyroid drugs. This sequence joins TRBV2 and TRBJ1-5; 10 bases line up with TRBD1. The receptor's source is a woman aged 35-65 years with Graves disease. The CDR3 sequence is CASSQGGGQGIFRNQPQHF. CDR3 nucleotides: TGTGCCAGCAGTCAAGGTGGGGGACAGGGGATTTTTCGCAATCAGCCCCAGCATTTT. The full variable domain, completed using reference TRBV2 and TRBJ1-5, is EPEVTQTPSHQVTQMGQEVILRCVPISNHLYFYWYRQILGQKVEFLVSFYNNEISEKSEIFDDQFSVERPDGSNFTLKIRSTKLEDSAMYFCASSQGGGQGIFRNQPQHFGDGTRLSIL.